This is a list of T cell receptor beta chains from one sample in a study of T cell responses to AZD1222 COVID-19 vaccine. TCRdb's table, derived via immunoSEQ multiplex PCR, lists solely in-frame clones and lacks some. The sample has some 110,000 clones; roughly 85% are singletons. The material was peripheral blood, obtained 28 days after the second AZD1222 dose. The receptors come from an adult who received the AZD1222 COVID-19 vaccine. The CDR3 runs from the conserved cysteine through the conserved F or W. The D gene is left open where the match is weak. Some rows have no size entry. The others give once, few or many, or a class for an expanded clone.

d_gene	v_gene	abundance	j_gene	CDR3nt	CDR3aa
TRBD1	TRBV6-5	-	TRBJ1-4	TGTGCCAGCAGTACCTACAGGGGCTTCGACGAAAAACTGTTTTTT	CASSTYRGFDEKLFF
TRBD2	TRBV6-5	-	TRBJ2-5	TGTGCCAGCCTCAGCGGGGGGGCGGCGGAGACCCAGTACTTC	CASLSGGAAETQYF
-	TRBV27	-	TRBJ2-2	TGTGCCAGCAGCCGTGGGGAGAACACCGGGGAGCTGTTTTTT	CASSRGENTGELFF
TRBD2	TRBV13	-	TRBJ2-7	TGTGCCAGCAGCCCGGGACTAGCCATAACCTACGAGCAGTACTTC	CASSPGLAITYEQYF
TRBD1	TRBV2	-	TRBJ1-1	TGTGCCAGCAGTGAAGAGACAGGGAGAACTGAAGCTTTCTTT	CASSEETGRTEAFF
-	TRBV28	-	TRBJ2-7	TGTGCCAGCAGTTCCGCGGCAGGGAGCTCCTACGAGCAGTACTTC	CASSSAAGSSYEQYF
-	TRBV27	-	TRBJ1-2	TGTGCCAGCAGTTCCGGACAGCGTGGCTACACCTTC	CASSSGQRGYTF
TRBD1	TRBV19	-	TRBJ1-1	TGTGCCAGTAAGGGACAGCATCAAATGAACACTGAAGCTTTCTTT	CASKGQHQMNTEAFF
-	TRBV6-1	-	TRBJ1-6	TGTGCCAGCAGTCACACAGGGCTTAATTCACCCCTCCACTTT	CASSHTGLNSPLHF
-	TRBV9	-	TRBJ2-7	TGTGCCAGCAGCGTAGAGGGACGTTCCTACGAGCAGTACTTC	CASSVEGRSYEQYF
-	TRBV27	-	TRBJ1-4	TGTGCCTCCCGGCGACAGATAGATGAAAAACTGTTTTTT	CASRRQIDEKLFF
-	TRBV11-1	-	TRBJ2-3	TGTGCCAGCAGCCCCGGACTCGCGGGATCAGATACGCAGTATTTT	CASSPGLAGSDTQYF
-	TRBV18	-	TRBJ2-5	TGTGCCAGCTCACCACCGGCAGAGACCCAGTACTTC	CASSPPAETQYF
TRBD1	TRBV5-4	-	TRBJ2-1	TGTGCCAGCAGCTACAGGGGAAACAATGAGCAGTTCTTC	CASSYRGNNEQFF
TRBD1	TRBV7-2	-	TRBJ1-6	TGTGCCAGCAGCTGGGACAGGCAACCGAATTCACCCCTCCACTTT	CASSWDRQPNSPLHF
-	TRBV5-1	-	TRBJ2-5	TGCGCCAGCAGCTTGGGGTCAGAGAGCTACCGACAAGAGACCCAGTACTTC	CASSLGSESYRQETQYF
-	TRBV4-1	-	TRBJ1-2	TGCGCCAGCAAAGGGATGAACTATGGCTACACCTTC	CASKGMNYGYTF
TRBD2	TRBV30	-	TRBJ2-1	TGTGCCTCAACTAGCGGGGGCCCGGGGTACAATGAGCAGTTCTTC	CASTSGGPGYNEQFF
TRBD1	TRBV3-1/TRBV3-2	-	TRBJ2-3	TGTGCCAGCAGCCCTCGGGACAGGCCCACAGATACGCAGTATTTT	CASSPRDRPTDTQYF
-	TRBV10-3	-	TRBJ1-5	TGTGCCATCAGTCGGGGGTCAGCATATAGCAATCAGCCCCAGCATTTT	CAISRGSAYSNQPQHF
TRBD2	TRBV30	-	TRBJ2-7	TGTGCCTGGAGTGTACAAGCGGGGAACTACGAGCAGTACTTC	CAWSVQAGNYEQYF
-	TRBV19	-	TRBJ1-2	TGTGCCACCGAGACCCTAATAGATGGCTACACCTTC	CATETLIDGYTF
TRBD1	TRBV6-5	-	TRBJ1-2	TGTGCCAGCAGTCCTCCGACAGGGGGGGTCGGTGGCTACACCTTC	CASSPPTGGVGGYTF
-	TRBV2	-	TRBJ2-7	TGTGCCAGCAGTGAAAGCCGGGCCTACGAGCAGTACTTC	CASSESRAYEQYF
-	TRBV7-2	-	TRBJ2-3	TGTGCCAGCAGCACGATTTCTGGCGGGGCAGATACGCAGTATTTT	CASSTISGGADTQYF
TRBD1	TRBV7-3	-	TRBJ1-1	TGTGCCAGCAGCTTAGGGGTCGGGACAGGGGACCCTGAAGCTTTCTTT	CASSLGVGTGDPEAFF
TRBD1	TRBV2	-	TRBJ1-5	TGTGCCAGCAGTGAAGGACAGGGAGAACAGCCCCAGCATTTT	CASSEGQGEQPQHF
TRBD2	TRBV7-2	-	TRBJ2-7	TGTGCCAGCAGCTGGAGCGGAGCGGGGGTATTAACCTACGAGCAGTACTTC	CASSWSGAGVLTYEQYF
TRBD1	TRBV28	-	TRBJ2-2	TGTGCCAGCAAACTAACAGGGGGCAGGATGGACGGGGAGCTGTTTTTT	CASKLTGGRMDGELFF
TRBD1	TRBV30	-	TRBJ1-6	TGTGCCTGTCACAGGGGGCAGCATAATTCACCCCTCCACTTT	CACHRGQHNSPLHF
-	TRBV11-3	-	TRBJ2-1	TGTGCCAGCAGCTCTCGGCGGGGCCGACTTTACAATGAGCAGTTCTTC	CASSSRRGRLYNEQFF
TRBD2	TRBV2	once	TRBJ2-1	TGTGCCAGCAGTGATTTGGGGCTAGCGGGGGGGCTCAGTATGGATGAGCAGTTCTTC	CASSDLGLAGGLSMDEQFF
-	TRBV15	-	TRBJ1-3	TGTGCCACCACTACGGGGGGGTCTGGAAACACCATATATTTT	CATTTGGSGNTIYF
TRBD2	TRBV11-1	-	TRBJ2-7	TGTGCCAGCAGCTCGGGGACTAGCGGATCCTACGAGCAGTACTTC	CASSSGTSGSYEQYF
-	TRBV7-9	-	TRBJ2-7	TGTGCCAGCAGCTTACTTGACGGACTGATGTCCTACGAGCAGTACTTC	CASSLLDGLMSYEQYF
TRBD2	TRBV3-1/TRBV3-2	-	TRBJ2-1	TGTGCCAGCAGCCGAGGGACTAGCAGGTACAATGAGCAGTTCTTC	CASSRGTSRYNEQFF
-	TRBV5-4	once	TRBJ2-4	TGTGCCAGCAGCTTGAGAGCACAAAACATTCAGTACTTC	CASSLRAQNIQYF
-	TRBV2	-	TRBJ2-7	TGTGCCAGCAATGGACGAGACAGCCTTTACGAGCAGTACTTC	CASNGRDSLYEQYF
-	TRBV4-2	-	TRBJ1-4	TGTGCCAGCAGCCAATTGTTGGGAGGAGCAACTAATGAAAAACTGTTTTTT	CASSQLLGGATNEKLFF
TRBD1	TRBV5-1	-	TRBJ2-5	TGCGCCAGCAGCCTCGGGACAGGGGAAGAGACCCAGTACTTC	CASSLGTGEETQYF
-	TRBV12-3/TRBV12-4	-	TRBJ1-6	TGTGCCAGCATCCACTTGGGGGGTTCACCCCTCCACTTT	CASIHLGGSPLHF
-	TRBV18	-	TRBJ2-7	TGTGCCAGCTCACGGGGGGCCCCCCACTACGAGCAGTACTTC	CASSRGAPHYEQYF
-	TRBV5-4	-	TRBJ1-1	TGTGCCAGCAGCTCGAAGGGGGGAGCGAACACTGAAGCTTTCTTT	CASSSKGGANTEAFF
-	TRBV20-1	-	TRBJ2-2	TGCAGTGCTAGTCTCACCGGGTCCCGCACCGGGGAGCTGTTTTTT	CSASLTGSRTGELFF
-	TRBV10-3	once	TRBJ1-4	TGTGCCATCAGGGAGGGGTCTAATGAAAAACTGTTTTTT	CAIREGSNEKLFF
TRBD2	TRBV19	-	TRBJ2-6	TGTGCCACCGCGGGGGTGCCCCCCGGGGCCAACGTCCTGACTTTC	CATAGVPPGANVLTF